Listed below are T cell receptor beta chains from one sample, sequenced in a study of T cell repertoires in cytomegalovirus infection. TCRdb fed the reads into MiXCR, producing one record per CDR3 protein. Among 700,000 to 950,000 distinct CDR3 sequences listed, less than 35% were seen once. The antigens for these receptors are not known. Sequences were derived from cultured CD8+ T cells from PBMCs, sampled from culture after CMV antigen stimulation. These receptors came from a human donor in good health (CMV status not recorded). Some clones in this sample may be carry-over from other donors' samples. The CDR3 runs from the conserved cysteine through the conserved F or W. Fields, in order: V gene, D gene, clone size, J gene, CDR3 protein, CDR3 DNA. A D gene is named only where the DNA matches it firmly. Rows give clone size only sometimes, using once, few, many, or a class for an expanded clone.

V: TRBV15
D: -
size: -
J: TRBJ1-5
CDR3: CATSTLSEGNNQPQHF
DNA: TGTGCCACCAGCACTCTCTCGGAGGGGAACAATCAGCCCCAGCATTTT

V: TRBV10-3
D: TRBD2
size: -
J: TRBJ2-1
CDR3: CAISESASGGALEQFF
DNA: TGTGCCATCAGTGAGTCGGCTAGCGGGGGGGCACTTGAGCAGTTCTTC

V: TRBV27
D: TRBD1
size: -
J: TRBJ2-7
CDR3: CASSYRTGLGEQYF
DNA: TGTGCCAGCAGTTATAGGACAGGGTTAGGCGAGCAGTACTTC

V: TRBV7-6
D: -
size: many
J: TRBJ2-1
CDR3: CASSLFPDADEQFF
DNA: TGTGCCAGCAGTTTGTTTCCGGACGCCGATGAGCAGTTCTTC

V: TRBV18
D: TRBD2
size: few
J: TRBJ2-3
CDR3: CASSEGLSYTDTQYF
DNA: TGTGCCAGCTCAGAGGGACTATCCTACACAGATACGCAGTATTTT

V: TRBV7-9
D: -
size: -
J: TRBJ1-5
CDR3: CASSSQGKGQPQHF
DNA: TGTGCCAGCAGCTCACAGGGTAAGGGACAGCCCCAGCATTTT

V: TRBV27
D: TRBD1
size: -
J: TRBJ1-3
CDR3: CASSYGTGGGNTIYF
DNA: TGTGCCAGCAGTTACGGGACAGGGGGTGGAAACACCATATATTTT

V: TRBV27
D: TRBD2
size: -
J: TRBJ2-7
CDR3: CASSLTSGGGEQYF
DNA: TGTGCCAGCAGTTTGACTAGCGGGGGGGGTGAGCAGTACTTC

V: TRBV27
D: -
size: few
J: TRBJ1-5
CDR3: CASSLSSSNSNQPQHF
DNA: TGTGCCAGCAGTTTATCGTCCAGTAATAGCAATCAGCCCCAGCATTTT

V: TRBV27
D: -
size: few
J: TRBJ2-2
CDR3: CASSPTTGPGELFF
DNA: TGTGCCAGCAGTCCCACGACAGGTCCGGGGGAGCTGTTTTTT

V: TRBV6-5
D: -
size: few
J: TRBJ1-2
CDR3: CASSYSPGQLPNYGYTF
DNA: TGTGCCAGCAGTTACTCTCCAGGACAGCTTCCTAACTATGGCTACACCTTC

V: TRBV19
D: -
size: few
J: TRBJ1-1
CDR3: CASSILTGNTEAFF
DNA: TGTGCCAGTAGTATACTGACAGGTAACACTGAAGCTTTCTTT

V: TRBV27
D: -
size: -
J: TRBJ2-6
CDR3: CASSTGTSGANVLTF
DNA: TGTGCCAGCAGTACAGGGACCTCTGGGGCCAACGTCCTGACTTTC

V: TRBV7-6
D: TRBD2
size: many
J: TRBJ2-2
CDR3: CASSLLSGLKNTGELFF
DNA: TGTGCCAGCAGCTTACTATCGGGACTAAAGAACACCGGGGAGCTGTTTTTT

V: TRBV6-1
D: -
size: -
J: TRBJ1-2
CDR3: CASSEAEGMNGYTF
DNA: TGTGCCAGCAGTGAAGCGGAGGGGATGAATGGCTACACCTTC

V: TRBV15
D: -
size: few
J: TRBJ2-3
CDR3: CATSPFFGPDTQYF
DNA: TGTGCCACCAGCCCTTTTTTTGGGCCAGATACGCAGTATTTT

V: TRBV4-1
D: -
size: -
J: TRBJ1-2
CDR3: CASSQALDRRNYGYTF
DNA: TGCGCCAGCAGCCAAGCCCTCGACAGGCGGAACTATGGCTACACCTTC